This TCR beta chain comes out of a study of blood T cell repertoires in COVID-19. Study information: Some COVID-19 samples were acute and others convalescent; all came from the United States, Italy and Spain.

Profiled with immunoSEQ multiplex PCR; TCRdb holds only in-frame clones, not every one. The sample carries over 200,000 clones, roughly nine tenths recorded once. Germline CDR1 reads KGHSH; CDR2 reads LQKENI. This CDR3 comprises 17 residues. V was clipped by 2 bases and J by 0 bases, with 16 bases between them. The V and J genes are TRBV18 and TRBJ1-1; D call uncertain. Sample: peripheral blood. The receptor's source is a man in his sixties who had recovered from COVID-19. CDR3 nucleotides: TGTGCCAGCTCACCAATCAATTCGATGGCTGTGAACACTGAAGCTTTCTTT. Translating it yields CASSPINSMAVNTEAFF.